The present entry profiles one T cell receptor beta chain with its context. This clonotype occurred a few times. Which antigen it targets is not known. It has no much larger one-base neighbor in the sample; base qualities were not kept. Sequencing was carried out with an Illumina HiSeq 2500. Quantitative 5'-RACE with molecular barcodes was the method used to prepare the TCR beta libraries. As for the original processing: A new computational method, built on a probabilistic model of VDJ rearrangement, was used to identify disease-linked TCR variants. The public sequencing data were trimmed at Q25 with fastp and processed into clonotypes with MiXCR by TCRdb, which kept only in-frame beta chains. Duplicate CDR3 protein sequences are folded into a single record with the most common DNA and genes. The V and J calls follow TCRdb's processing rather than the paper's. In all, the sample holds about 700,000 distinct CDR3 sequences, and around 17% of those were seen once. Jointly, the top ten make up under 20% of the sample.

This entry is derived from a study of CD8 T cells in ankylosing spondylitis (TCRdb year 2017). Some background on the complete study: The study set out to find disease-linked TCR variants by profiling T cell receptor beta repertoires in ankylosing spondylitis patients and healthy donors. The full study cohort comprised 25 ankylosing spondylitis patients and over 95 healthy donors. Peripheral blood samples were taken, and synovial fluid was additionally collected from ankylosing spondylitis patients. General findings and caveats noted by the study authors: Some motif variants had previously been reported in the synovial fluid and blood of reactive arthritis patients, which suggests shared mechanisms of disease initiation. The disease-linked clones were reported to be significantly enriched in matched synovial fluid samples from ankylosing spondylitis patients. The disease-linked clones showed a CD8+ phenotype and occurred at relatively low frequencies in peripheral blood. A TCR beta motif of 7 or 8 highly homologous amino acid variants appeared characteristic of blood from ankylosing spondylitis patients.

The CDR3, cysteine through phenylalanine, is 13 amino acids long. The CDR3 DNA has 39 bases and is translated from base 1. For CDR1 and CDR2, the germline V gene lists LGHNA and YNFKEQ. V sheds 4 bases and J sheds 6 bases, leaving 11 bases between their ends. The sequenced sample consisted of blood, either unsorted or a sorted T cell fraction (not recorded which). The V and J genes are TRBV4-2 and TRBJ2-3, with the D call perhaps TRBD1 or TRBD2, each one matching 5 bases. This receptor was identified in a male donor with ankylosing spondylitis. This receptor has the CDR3 CASSRPEGDTQYF. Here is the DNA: TGTGCCAGCAGCCGCCCCGAGGGGGATACGCAGTATTTT.